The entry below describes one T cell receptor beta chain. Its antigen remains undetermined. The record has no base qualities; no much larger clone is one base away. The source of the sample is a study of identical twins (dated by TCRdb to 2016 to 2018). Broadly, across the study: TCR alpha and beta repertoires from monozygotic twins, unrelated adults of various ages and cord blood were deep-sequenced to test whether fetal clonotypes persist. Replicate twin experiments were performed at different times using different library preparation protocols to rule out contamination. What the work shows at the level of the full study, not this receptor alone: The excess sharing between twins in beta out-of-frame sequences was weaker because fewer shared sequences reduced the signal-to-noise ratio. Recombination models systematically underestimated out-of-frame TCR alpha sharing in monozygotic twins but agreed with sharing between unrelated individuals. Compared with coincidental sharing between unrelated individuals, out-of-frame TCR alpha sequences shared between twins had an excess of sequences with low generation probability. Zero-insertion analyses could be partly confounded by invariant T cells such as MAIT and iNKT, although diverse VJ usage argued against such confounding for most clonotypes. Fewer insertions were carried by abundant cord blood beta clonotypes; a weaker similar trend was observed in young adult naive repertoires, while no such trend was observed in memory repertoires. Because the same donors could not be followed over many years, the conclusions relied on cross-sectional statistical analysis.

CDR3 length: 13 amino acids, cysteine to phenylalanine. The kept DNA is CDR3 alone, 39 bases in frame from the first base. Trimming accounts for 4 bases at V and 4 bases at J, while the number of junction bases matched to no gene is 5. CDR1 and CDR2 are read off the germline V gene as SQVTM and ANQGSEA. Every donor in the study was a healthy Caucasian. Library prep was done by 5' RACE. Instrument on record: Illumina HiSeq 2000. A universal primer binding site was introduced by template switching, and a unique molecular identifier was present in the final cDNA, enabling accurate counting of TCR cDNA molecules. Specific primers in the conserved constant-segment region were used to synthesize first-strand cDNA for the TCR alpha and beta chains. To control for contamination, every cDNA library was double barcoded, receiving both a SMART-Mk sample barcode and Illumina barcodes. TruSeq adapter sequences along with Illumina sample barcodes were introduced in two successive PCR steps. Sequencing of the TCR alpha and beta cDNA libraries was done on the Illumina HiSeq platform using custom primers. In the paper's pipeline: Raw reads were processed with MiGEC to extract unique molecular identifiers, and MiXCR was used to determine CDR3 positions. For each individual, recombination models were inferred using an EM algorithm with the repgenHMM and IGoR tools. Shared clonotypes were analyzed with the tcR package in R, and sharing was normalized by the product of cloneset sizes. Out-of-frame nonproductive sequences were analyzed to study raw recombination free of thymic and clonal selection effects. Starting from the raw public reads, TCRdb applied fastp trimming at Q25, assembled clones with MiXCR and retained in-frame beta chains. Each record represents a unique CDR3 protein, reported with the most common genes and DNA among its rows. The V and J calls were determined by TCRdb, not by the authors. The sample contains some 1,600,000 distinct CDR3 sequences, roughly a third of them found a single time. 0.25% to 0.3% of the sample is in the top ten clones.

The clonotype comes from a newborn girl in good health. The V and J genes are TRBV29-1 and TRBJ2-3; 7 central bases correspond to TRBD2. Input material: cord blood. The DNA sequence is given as TGCAGCGTTGGAGGGAGGGGCGCAGATACGCAGTATTTT. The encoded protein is CSVGGRGADTQYF.